The sequence of this T cell receptor (beta chain) was determined in a study of blood T cell repertoires in COVID-19. Study-level background: T cells, B-cell-depleted T cells, or PBMCs supplied cDNA or gDNA.

The protocol was immunoSEQ multiplex PCR, while the TCRdb copy is restricted to in-frame clones and leaves out a portion. Of about 100,000 clones listed, about 89% are singletons. This clone was counted once. V was pared by 5 bases and J by 4 bases, with 4 bases of the junction left unmatched. Germline V CDR1 and CDR2: SNHLY, FYNNEI. CDR3 length: 14 residues. Input material: peripheral blood. This chain links TRBV2 with TRBJ1-4; TRBD1 agrees at 7 bases. The clonotype comes from a man aged 50-59 years with active COVID-19. Written as DNA, the CDR3 is TGTGCCAGCAGTCGGACAGGAGATAATGAAAAACTGTTTTTT. As protein: CASSRTGDNEKLFF.